This entry is about one T cell receptor beta chain. Its specificity is not known. The V and J ends lost 6 bases and 5 bases, in that order; junction bases with no gene match: 9. The CDR3 sequence is 14 residues long. CDR1 and CDR2 (germline): WNHNN, SYGVQD (reference sequence). This sample stems from a study of T cell responses to AZD1222 COVID-19 vaccine. Findings of the study overall: The sample set comprised mostly white British donors with more females, and clonal diversity was possibly underestimated. The study found vaccine-associated CD4 TCRs spanning spike, dominant at 160-218 and 743-854.

Here immunoSEQ multiplex PCR was the method, and the copy in TCRdb shows in-frame clones only, minus some. The data show some 19,000 clones, roughly 82% seen once. The TCR originated in an adult in good health. The source was peripheral blood, collected on day 0 of AZD1222 vaccination. The J gene is TRBJ1-1, the V gene TRBV10-1; 7 bases match TRBD1. The DNA for the CDR3 is TGCGCCAGCAGCCCGGACAGGCTGGAGACTGAAGCTTTCTTT. This translates into CASSPDRLETEAFF.